A single sample is the source of the 30 T cell receptor beta chains below, sequenced in a study of identical twins. In TCRdb, the 5' RACE reads were re-called with MiXCR into one record per CDR3 protein. There are approximately 220,000 distinct CDR3 sequences in the sample; 6% to 9% occur only once, and just under 2% lies in the top ten. This sample also appeared in a second study, on yellow fever vaccine responses in identical twins.

The sequenced material came from memory (CD45RO+) T cells sorted from blood. The receptors were sampled from a woman aged 18-29 years in good health.

The V and J genes are TRBV5-4 and TRBJ2-5; maybe TRBD2 (6 bases). V lost 3 bases to trimming and J lost 5 bases, with 26 bases between them. CDR1 and CDR2 (germline): SGHNT, YYREEE (reference sequence). The CDR3 runs 18 residues. CDR3 residues: CASSSSLKPGAAMETQYF. The CDR3 region has the DNA TGTGCCAGCAGCTCTAGCCTCAAGCCGGGAGCAGCGATGGAGACCCAGTACTTC. The complete variable domain, with remaining parts taken from reference TRBV5-4 and TRBJ2-5, reads ETGVTQSPTHLIKTRGQQVTLRCSSQSGHNTVSWYQQALGQGPQFIFQYYREEENGRGNFPPRFSGLQFPNYSSELNVNALELDDSALYLCASSSSLKPGAAMETQYFGPGTRLLVL.

The V and J genes are TRBV4-3 and TRBJ2-7, with D perhaps TRBD1 or TRBD2 (5 bases each). The CDR3 consists of 14 residues. The V and J ends lost 5 bases and 3 bases respectively, with 14 bases between them. Germline V lookup: CDR1 LGHNA, CDR2 YSLEER. The CDR3: CASSVGTQGYEQYF. The CDR3 nucleotides are TGCGCCAGCAGCGTAGGGACCCAGGGCTACGAGCAGTACTTC.

The CDR3 loop is CASSAASHGAEQYF. The CDR3, as DNA: TGTGCCAGTAGTGCCGCCAGCCATGGCGCCGAGCAGTACTTC. This sequence joins TRBV19 and TRBJ2-7; D uncertain. Trimming took off 5 bases at V and 6 bases at J, with 17 bases between the two ends. From germline, CDR1 is LNHDA and CDR2 SQIVND (reference sequence). The CDR3 runs 14 residues.

This clonotype was observed a handful of times. The V gene is TRBV19, the J gene TRBJ2-2; D gene ambiguous. Germline CDR1 LNHDA, CDR2 SQIVND (reference sequence). The CDR3 spans 14 residues. V shed 3 bases and J shed 6 bases, with 11 bases lying between them. The CDR3 DNA is TGTGCCAGTAGTATGGAAGGGTTGGCCGGGGAGCTGTTTTTT. It is translated as CASSMEGLAGELFF.

V gene TRBV20-1 combines with J gene TRBJ2-1, with TRBD2 identical over 10 bases. Per germline, CDR1 DFQATT and CDR2 SNEGSKA (reference sequence). V gave up 1 base and J gave up 0 bases; unmatched junction bases: 9. The CDR3 contains 18 residues. Here the CDR3 reads CSARVDSGGFSSYNEQFF. The CDR3 DNA sequence: TGCAGTGCTAGAGTTGATAGCGGGGGGTTTAGCTCCTACAATGAGCAGTTCTTC.

This clonotype was observed a handful of times. This rearrangement joins TRBV10-3 to TRBJ1-6; D call uncertain. V shed 6 bases and J shed 10 bases, with 13 bases lying between them. The germline V gene has CDR1 ENHRY and CDR2 SYGVKD. CDR3 length: 13 residues. CDR3 in DNA: TGTGCCATCAGCCGGGAAAGGGAGTCACCCCTCCACTTT. As protein: CAISRERESPLHF.

The CDR3 loop is CASSQGTSGSKDNEQFF. CDR3 sequence (DNA): TGCGCCAGCAGCCAGGGGACTAGCGGGAGTAAGGACAATGAGCAGTTCTTC. The chain links TRBV4-3 to TRBJ2-1, with 14 bases fitting TRBD2. The V segment lost 3 bases and the J segment 5 bases; nucleotides outside the gene matches: 6. The germline V gene encodes CDR1 LGHNA and CDR2 YSLEER. This CDR3 has 17 amino acids.

This clonotype showed up many times. This chain uses TRBV15 with TRBJ2-2; 8 bases agree with TRBD2. V shed 1 base, J shed 3 bases, and the junction held 4 bases outside the gene matches. Germline loops: CDR1 LNHNV, CDR2 YYDKDF (reference sequence). This CDR3 comprises 16 residues. CDR3 residues: CATSRVAGRYTGELFF. As DNA, the CDR3 is TGTGCCACCAGCAGAGTAGCGGGGAGATACACCGGGGAGCTGTTTTTT.

The CDR3 protein is CASSRESGLLNEQFF. CDR3 nucleotides: TGTGCCAGTAGCAGGGAGTCAGGACTTCTAAATGAGCAGTTCTTC. J is TRBJ2-1 and V is TRBV19, with D perhaps TRBD1 or TRBD2 (5 bases each). The CDR3 totals 15 residues. From germline, CDR1 is LNHDA and CDR2 SQIVND (reference sequence). V was clipped by 6 bases and J by 7 bases, with 19 bases between them.

This clonotype was seen more than once but under ten times. The chain is built from TRBV12-3 or TRBV12-4 and TRBJ1-2; a possible D gene is TRBD1 (5 bases). The CDR3 consists of 12 residues. Between the trimmed V and J ends, which lost 7 bases and 4 bases, there was a span of 10 bases. The CDR3 here is CASTLGGYGYTF. The CDR3 nucleotides read TGTGCCAGCACCCTGGGGGGCTATGGCTACACCTTC.

CDR3 bases: TGTGCCAGTAGTACACATCAGGGGGGCTTCACCGGGGAGCTGTTTTTT. As protein: CASSTHQGGFTGELFF. The gene calls are TRBV19 and TRBJ2-2; perhaps TRBD1 as D (7 bases). The CDR3 runs 16 residues. V was clipped by 4 bases and J by 4 bases, with 16 bases between them. Germline V gene data show CDR1 as LNHDA and CDR2 as SQIVND (reference sequence).

J is TRBJ2-7 and V is TRBV21-1. TRBV21-1 is labeled a pseudogene. This CDR3 comprises 16 residues. The CDR3: CASSLSRLYHGYEQYF. The DNA for the CDR3 is TGTGCCAGCAGCCTAAGTAGGCTTTACCACGGCTACGAGCAGTACTTC.

DNA for the CDR3: TGTGCCTGGAGTATAGTCACCGGGGAGCTGTTTTTT. This codes for CAWSIVTGELFF. This sequence joins TRBV30 and TRBJ2-2; D call uncertain. The CDR3 extends over 12 amino acids. With 2 bases removed from V and 4 bases from J, the gap between germline ends came to 5 bases. CDR1 is GTSNPN and CDR2 is SVGIG in the germline V gene (reference sequence).

The chain uses TRBV27 and TRBJ2-7; 7 nucleotides match TRBD1. The CDR3 consists of 14 residues. V gave up 2 bases and J gave up 2 bases; unmatched junction bases: 3. Per the germline V gene, CDR1 is MNHEY and CDR2 is SMNVEV (reference sequence). CDR3 in DNA: TGTGCCAGCAGTTTAACAGGGGCCGCCTACGAGCAGTACTTC. This sequence encodes CASSLTGAAYEQYF.

This clonotype came up many times. The chain couples TRBV30 to TRBJ2-2, with TRBD2 as a possible D gene (6 bases). CDR3 length equals 13 residues. The ends were cut back, 2 bases at V and 6 bases at J, with 10 bases in the middle. CDR1 and CDR2 (germline): GTSNPN, SVGIG (reference sequence). The CDR3 here is CAWSTSSAGELFF. As DNA, the CDR3 is TGTGCCTGGAGTACTAGCTCGGCCGGGGAGCTGTTTTTT.

The rearrangement uses TRBV29-1 and TRBJ1-2; 7 bases map to TRBD1. The CDR3 length is 14 residues. The ends lost 5 bases at V and 4 bases at J; junction bases unmatched: 10. From germline, CDR1 is SQVTM and CDR2 ANQGSEA. The chain's CDR3 is CSVPPRWDSYGYTF. CDR3 coding DNA: TGCAGCGTTCCCCCCCGGTGGGACAGCTATGGCTACACCTTC.

This clonotype was seen many times. The V call is TRBV5-1, the J call TRBJ1-3; D gene ambiguous. CDR1 is SGHRS, CDR2 YFSETQ, per germline. Trimming took off 4 bases at V and 0 bases at J, with 17 bases between the two ends. The CDR3 totals 17 residues. CDR3 in amino acids: CASSATGTGFSGNTIYF. The CDR3 DNA sequence: TGCGCCAGCAGCGCCACCGGTACGGGGTTCTCTGGAAACACCATATATTTT.

The table lists this clonotype with many counts. This chain uses TRBV6-1 with TRBJ1-5; D perhaps matches TRBD1 (6 bases). Germline CDR1 MNHNS, CDR2 SASEGT. The CDR3 is made up of 13 amino acids. Between the trimmed V and J ends, which lost 4 bases and 3 bases, there was a span of 7 bases. CDR3 residues: CASSGDTNQPQHF. The DNA of the CDR3 is TGTGCCAGCAGTGGGGACACCAATCAGCCCCAGCATTTT.

This clonotype was detected many times. The chain links TRBV3-1 to TRBJ2-2; 7 bases match TRBD1. V lost 0 bases and J lost 4; bases outside the gene matches: 5. CDR1 and CDR2 from the germline V gene are LGHDT and YNNKEL (reference sequence). There are 16 residues in the CDR3. CDR3 DNA: TGTGCCAGCAGCCAAGAGGGACAGCGAGGCACCGGGGAGCTGTTTTTT. Translating gives CASSQEGQRGTGELFF.

This rearrangement joins TRBV7-8 to TRBJ2-7; 8 bases agree with TRBD2. With V trimmed by 5 bases and J by 3 bases, 6 bases remained unmatched. Germline V lookup: CDR1 SGHVS, CDR2 FQNEAQ. The CDR3 runs 14 residues. The DNA of the CDR3 is TGTGCCAGCAGCATTAGCGGGACATACTACGAGCAGTACTTC. Its protein is CASSISGTYYEQYF.

This clonotype occurred a few times. This sequence joins TRBV7-2 and TRBJ2-2; tentative D call: TRBD2 (7 bases). The germline V gene has CDR1 SGHTA and CDR2 FQGNSA. V shed 7 bases and J shed 4 bases, with 16 bases lying between them. This CDR3 is 15 amino acids long. The DNA for the CDR3 is TGTGCCAGCACCGAGGGGGGGATTTTCACCGGGGAGCTGTTTTTT. Its translation: CASTEGGIFTGELFF.

This clonotype has ten or more counts. The rearrangement joins TRBV5-1 to TRBJ1-4, with 8 bases matching TRBD1. Germline CDR1 SGHRS, CDR2 YFSETQ. CDR3 size: 15 residues. The trim removed 4 bases at V and 8 bases at J, leaving 10 bases unmatched. CDR3 loop: CASSPQGAKGEKLFF. Written as DNA, the CDR3 is TGCGCCAGCAGCCCGCAGGGGGCAAAAGGAGAAAAACTGTTTTTT. The variable domain in full, with the rest retrieved from reference TRBV5-1 and TRBJ1-4, is KAGVTQTPRYLIKTRGQQVTLSCSPISGHRSVSWYQQTPGQGLQFLFEYFSETQRNKGNFPGRFSGRQFSNSRSEMNVSTLELGDSALYLCASSPQGAKGEKLFFGSGTQLSVL.

The V call is TRBV20-1, the J call TRBJ2-5, with 8 bases aligning to TRBD1. The CDR3 sequence is 15 residues long. The V gene's germline CDR1 is DFQATT and CDR2 SNEGSKA (reference sequence). J gave up 4 bases and V 0 bases, and 7 bases lay outside the gene matches. The CDR3 spells CSARDARGRRETQYF. In DNA form, the CDR3 reads TGCAGTGCTAGAGATGCCAGGGGGCGCAGAGAGACCCAGTACTTC.

The chain employs TRBV7-2 and TRBJ2-3; 11 nucleotides line up with TRBD1. Trimming took 5 bases from V and 3 from J; bases not matched to a gene: 7. CDR1 and CDR2 (germline): SGHTA, FQGNSA. This CDR3 comprises 16 residues. The CDR3 loop is CASSPPWDRGTDTQYF. CDR3 nucleotides: TGTGCCAGCAGCCCACCCTGGGACAGGGGGACAGATACGCAGTATTTT.

This clonotype occurred many times. The rearrangement uses TRBV5-1 and TRBJ1-1, with 8 bases that match TRBD1. The CDR3 totals 13 residues. Per germline, CDR1 SGHRS and CDR2 YFSETQ. The V gene end was trimmed by 6 bases and the J gene end by 1 base; junction bases not matched to a gene: 2. The CDR3 nucleotides are TGCGCCAGCATGACAGGGGCGAACACTGAAGCTTTCTTT. Residues: CASMTGANTEAFF.

This clonotype was seen more than once but under ten times. The J gene is TRBJ2-4, the V gene TRBV11-2; perhaps TRBD1 as D (6 bases). Trimming removed 0 bases from V and 0 bases from J, with 12 bases in between. CDR1 is SGHAT, CDR2 FQNNGV, per germline. The CDR3 runs 17 residues. CDR3 bases: TGTGCCAGCAGCTTAGAGGGCAGGGGCTCAGCCAAAAACATTCAGTACTTC. Its protein is CASSLEGRGSAKNIQYF.

The chain is built from TRBV6-1 and TRBJ1-5; D not certain. This CDR3 comprises 15 residues. The V and J ends lost 3 bases and 1 base respectively, with 10 bases between them. Germline CDR1 and CDR2: MNHNS and SASEGT. The CDR3 region has the DNA TGTGCCAGCAGTGACGAATCCGGGAGCAATCAGCCCCAGCATTTT. It is translated as CASSDESGSNQPQHF.

Note on this clonotype: Relative to the germline gene, one junction end is altered; a read error may explain this. The chain joins TRBV5-1 to TRBJ2-7; possible D gene TRBD2, 6 bases. Germline V gives CDR1 SGHRS, CDR2 YFSETQ. The CDR3 runs to 12 residues. CDR3 sequence: CASRLGGYEQYF. CDR3 sequence (DNA): TGCGCCAGCAGATTGGGGGGCTACGAGCAGTACTTC. Complete variable domain (other parts from reference TRBV5-1 and TRBJ2-7): KAGVTQTPRYLIKTRGQQVTLSCSPISGHRSVSWYQQTPGQGLQFLFEYFSETQRNKGNFPGRFSGRQFSNSRSEMNVSTLELGDSALYLCASRLGGYEQYFGPGTRLTVT.

The table lists this clonotype with many counts. V and J are TRBV5-6 and TRBJ2-3, with TRBD2 identical over 11 bases. CDR3 length equals 15 residues. CDR1 SGHDT and CDR2 YYEEEE come from the germline V gene. Losses at the gene ends were 0 bases for V and 4 bases for J; bases not matched to a gene: 1. The CDR3 DNA is TGTGCCAGCAGCTTGGAACTAGCGGGGGCAGATACGCAGTATTTT. It specifies CASSLELAGADTQYF.

This clonotype was counted many times. The chain has TRBV12-3 or TRBV12-4 and TRBJ2-3; 9 bases fit TRBD1. The CDR3 is 17 residues long. V was clipped by 2 bases and J by 4 bases; unmatched bases: 10. CDR3 sequence: CASSLIGGTGHPDTQYF. The CDR3 DNA follows: TGTGCCAGCAGTTTAATAGGCGGGACAGGGCACCCAGATACGCAGTATTTT.